The 31 T cell receptor beta chains in this list originate from one sample, sequenced in a study of shared clonotypes between healthy human individuals. Sequenced by immunoSEQ multiplex PCR; TCRdb stores in-frame clones only, minus some. The sample shows 2,500,000 or so clones, roughly 93% of them seen only once. The sequencing input was naive CD4+ T cells from PBMCs. Subset specified: CD45RA+ positively selected. The receptors come from a man between 18 and 29 years old in good health. Some clones in this sample may be carry-over from other donors' samples.

Worth noting for this clone: This sample includes further DNA sequences coding for the same CDR3. The rearrangement uses TRBV5-1 and TRBJ2-1; 10 bases match TRBD1. V gave up 1 base and J gave up 0 bases; unmatched junction bases: 1. This CDR3 is 16 amino acids long. Germline V lookup: CDR1 SGHRS, CDR2 YFSETQ. The CDR3 region has the DNA TGCGCCAGCAGCTTGCGACAGGGGGCCTCCTACAATGAGCAGTTCTTC. This gives the protein CASSLRQGASYNEQFF.

The chain recombines TRBV30 with TRBJ2-5; TRBD1 is a possible D gene (5 bases). The CDR3 consists of 17 residues. Trimming left V 4 bases short and J 2 bases short, with 23 bases between. The V gene's germline CDR1 is GTSNPN and CDR2 SVGIG (reference sequence). This chain's CDR3 is CAWMSGLRVGVQETQYF. CDR3 sequence (DNA): TGTGCCTGGATGAGTGGCCTAAGGGTAGGGGTACAAGAGACCCAGTACTTC. Combining the CDR3 with reference TRBV30 and TRBJ2-5 gives the whole variable domain SQTIHQWPATLVQPVGSPLSLECTVEGTSNPNLYWYRQAAGRGLQLLFYSVGIGQISSEVPQNLSASRPQDRQFILSSKKLLLSDSGFYLCAWMSGLRVGVQETQYFGPGTRLLVL.

This chain joins TRBV5-4 and TRBJ2-7, with D uncertain. This CDR3 contains 13 residues. V was cut by 3 bases and J by 3 bases, with 10 bases left in between. Germline CDR1 and CDR2: SGHNT and YYREEE (reference sequence). CDR3 amino acids: CASSSRTGYEQYF. CDR3 bases: TGTGCCAGCAGCTCTCGGACCGGCTACGAGCAGTACTTC.

V usage is TRBV5-1 and J usage is TRBJ1-2; 8 nucleotides align to TRBD1. The CDR3 is made up of 14 amino acids. V shed 1 base and J 8 bases; nucleotides not matched to a gene: 7. The germline V gene encodes CDR1 SGHRS and CDR2 YFSETQ. The CDR3 region has the DNA TGCGCCAGCAGCTTGAGGACAGGGATTGAGGGCTACACCTTC. Translated, it gives CASSLRTGIEGYTF.

This rearrangement joins TRBV19 to TRBJ2-7; 8 nucleotides line up with TRBD2. The CDR3 consists of 14 residues. Trimming took 6 bases from V and 9 from J; bases not matched to a gene: 13. Per germline, CDR1 LNHDA and CDR2 SQIVND (reference sequence). The CDR3 is CASRPGLVGGRQYF. The CDR3 DNA sequence: TGTGCCAGTAGACCGGGACTAGTGGGGGGCAGGCAGTACTTC.

The CDR3 coding sequence is TGTGCCAGCAGCCGTACACGGAACACTGAAGCTTTCTTT. Its translation is CASSRTRNTEAFF. The V call is TRBV7-3, the J call TRBJ1-1; D is unclear. Germline values: CDR1 SGHTA, CDR2 FQGTGA. The V and J ends lost 5 bases and 1 base respectively, with 8 bases between them. The CDR3 totals 13 residues. The full variable domain, with the rest looked up from reference TRBV7-3 and TRBJ1-1, is GAGVSQTPSNKVTEKGKYVELRCDPISGHTALYWYRQSLGQGPEFLIYFQGTGAADDSGLPNDRFFAVRPEGSVSTLKIQRTERGDSAVYLCASSRTRNTEAFFGQGTRLTVV.

The chain employs TRBV28 and TRBJ2-1; 11 bases fit TRBD2. Germline trimming cut 6 bases from V and 2 bases from J; bases unmatched to any gene: 9. This CDR3 has 17 amino acids. CDR1 and CDR2 (germline): MDHEN, SYDVKM. CDR3 sequence reads: CASSPLLLAGAYNEQFF. For the CDR3, the DNA is TGTGCCAGCAGCCCACTACTACTAGCGGGAGCCTACAATGAGCAGTTCTTC.

Concerning this clone: The sample carries other DNA sequences with the same CDR3. V and J are TRBV18 and TRBJ1-4; D is undetermined. The CDR3 has 14 amino acids. The V end lost 6 bases, the J end lost 6 bases, and 14 bases lay between the germline ends. Germline loops: CDR1 KGHSH, CDR2 LQKENI. CDR3 nucleotide sequence: TGTGCCAGCTCCCCCGGGGTCGGCGATGAAAAACTGTTTTTT. It encodes CASSPGVGDEKLFF.

The chain carries TRBV10-3 and TRBJ1-1; D not resolved. Germline-derived CDR1 and CDR2 are ENHRY and SYGVKD. The V and J ends lost 0 bases and 10 bases respectively, with 21 bases between them. The CDR3 consists of 16 residues. CDR3 nucleotides: TGTGCCATCAGTGAGTCGAGAATAGTAGGGCGGGATGGAGCTTTCTTT. Translating it yields CAISESRIVGRDGAFF.

Only one count was recorded for this clone. The V call is TRBV7-2, the J call TRBJ2-7; TRBD2 agrees at 10 bases. The CDR3 runs to 15 residues. CDR1 and CDR2 (germline): SGHTA, FQGNSA. With V trimmed by 2 bases and J by 5 bases, 6 bases remained unmatched. DNA of the CDR3: TGTGCCAGCAGCTTACAGGCTAGCGGGAGTAACGAGCAGTACTTC. It specifies CASSLQASGSNEQYF. Supplemented by reference TRBV7-2 and TRBJ2-7, the full variable domain reads GAGVSQSPSNKVTEKGKDVELRCDPISGHTALYWYRQSLGQGLEFLIYFQGNSAPDKSGLPSDRFSAERTGGSVSTLTIQRTQQEDSAVYLCASSLQASGSNEQYFGPGTRLTVT.

On this clone itself: Other nucleotide sequences from this sample produce the same CDR3. V gene TRBV4-2 combines with J gene TRBJ1-2, with D perhaps matching TRBD1 (6 bases). Germline CDR1 reads LGHNA; CDR2 reads YNFKEQ. This CDR3 has 14 amino acids. Trimming shortened V by 1 base and J by 2 bases, and 8 bases separated the two germline ends. Here the CDR3 DNA reads TGTGCCAGCAGCCAAGGAACAGGGAACTATGGCTACACCTTC. This sequence encodes CASSQGTGNYGYTF.

The chain has TRBV7-2 and TRBJ2-1; 10 bases fit TRBD1. The CDR3 is 14 residues long. The V and J ends lost 3 bases and 10 bases, in that order; junction bases with no gene match: 6. The germline gives CDR1 SGHTA, CDR2 FQGNSA. In DNA, the CDR3 is TGTGCCAGCAGCTTGGGGACAGGGGCTGGGGAGCAGTTCTTC. Translating it yields CASSLGTGAGEQFF.

The chain joins TRBV4-3 to TRBJ2-2; D not certain. This CDR3 has 17 residues. Germline-derived CDR1 and CDR2 are LGHNA and YSLEER. V was pared by 0 bases and J by 6 bases, with 17 bases between. The CDR3: CASSQDERSSLPGELFF. The CDR3 DNA sequence: TGCGCCAGCAGCCAAGATGAACGTAGCTCCCTGCCCGGGGAGCTGTTTTTT.

This clone was picked up one time. This chain joins TRBV10-3 and TRBJ2-5; 10 nucleotides agree with TRBD2. CDR1 is ENHRY, CDR2 SYGVKD, per germline. The CDR3 is 13 amino acids. The V segment lost 5 bases and the J segment 5 bases; nucleotides outside the gene matches: 2. Here the CDR3 reads CAISSGRGETQYF. In DNA, the CDR3 is TGTGCCATCAGTAGCGGGAGGGGTGAGACCCAGTACTTC.

In the case of this clone: Within the sample, other DNA sequences also encode this same CDR3. This rearrangement joins TRBV7-2 to TRBJ1-1, with 10 bases matching TRBD1. J lost 5 bases, V lost 1 base, and 4 bases had no gene match. CDR3 length: 15 residues. Germline V gives CDR1 SGHTA, CDR2 FQGNSA. CDR3 nucleotide sequence: TGTGCCAGCAGCTTAGTGGGGACAGGGGATACTGAAGCTTTCTTT. Translation gives CASSLVGTGDTEAFF.

This chain uses TRBV7-2 with TRBJ2-7, with no clear D. V lost 4 bases, J lost 3 bases, and 10 bases lay in between. The CDR3 has 13 residues. Looked up from germline, CDR1 is SGHTA and CDR2 is FQGNSA. The CDR3 region has the DNA TGTGCCAGCAGCTCTTTGACCGACTACGAGCAGTACTTC. Its translation: CASSSLTDYEQYF. Combining the CDR3 with reference TRBV7-2 and TRBJ2-7 gives the whole variable domain GAGVSQSPSNKVTEKGKDVELRCDPISGHTALYWYRQSLGQGLEFLIYFQGNSAPDKSGLPSDRFSAERTGGSVSTLTIQRTQQEDSAVYLCASSSLTDYEQYFGPGTRLTVT.

With regard to this clone: The sample carries other DNA sequences with the same CDR3. The genes are TRBV18 and TRBJ2-3; D not certain. Germline V gives CDR1 KGHSH, CDR2 LQKENI. The CDR3 runs to 13 residues. V was clipped by 3 bases and J by 1 base, with 5 bases between them. DNA of the CDR3: TGTGCCAGCTCACCCCTCGGCACAGATACGCAGTATTTT. Protein product: CASSPLGTDTQYF.

The J gene is TRBJ2-7, the V gene TRBV27, with 8 bases aligning to TRBD2. The CDR3 is made up of 16 amino acids. Germline V gives CDR1 MNHEY, CDR2 SMNVEV (reference sequence). With 5 bases clipped from V and 3 bases from J, the junction kept 12 bases outside the gene matches. The CDR3 DNA reads TGTGCCAGCAGTACACTCCCGGGAGGGGTAGTCTACGAGCAGTACTTC. As protein: CASSTLPGGVVYEQYF.

This chain joins TRBV28 and TRBJ2-1; 11 positions match TRBD2. CDR3 length: 15 residues. The J segment lost 9 bases and the V segment lost 6 bases, leaving 10 bases of the junction unmatched. In germline, CDR1 is MDHEN, CDR2 SYDVKM. The CDR3 reads CASSLIAGGPGEQFF. The CDR3 bases are TGTGCCAGCAGCCTCATAGCGGGAGGGCCCGGTGAGCAGTTCTTC.

The chain has TRBV30 and TRBJ2-3; D is perhaps TRBD2 (5 bases). CDR3 length: 13 residues. V lost 3 bases to trimming and J lost 6 bases, with 13 bases between them. Germline CDR1 reads GTSNPN; CDR2 reads SVGIG (reference sequence). CDR3 sequence: CAWSLWEKDTQYF. CDR3 nucleotides: TGTGCCTGGAGCTTGTGGGAGAAGGATACGCAGTATTTT. The entire variable domain, with the rest obtained from reference TRBV30 and TRBJ2-3, is as follows: SQTIHQWPATLVQPVGSPLSLECTVEGTSNPNLYWYRQAAGRGLQLLFYSVGIGQISSEVPQNLSASRPQDRQFILSSKKLLLSDSGFYLCAWSLWEKDTQYFGPGTRLTVL.

V usage is TRBV18 and J usage is TRBJ2-2; 9 bases fit TRBD2. The CDR3 loop spans 17 amino acids. The junction had 7 bases not matched to a gene; V was cut back by 2 bases and J by 3 bases. Germline CDR1 reads KGHSH; CDR2 reads LQKENI. As DNA, the CDR3 is TGTGCCAGCTCACCATCGACTAGCGGACCCTACACCGGGGAGCTGTTTTTT. This sequence encodes CASSPSTSGPYTGELFF.

The rearrangement joins TRBV6-6 to TRBJ1-5; D might be TRBD1 (5 bases). Germline assignment: CDR1 MNHNY and CDR2 SVGAGI (reference sequence). The CDR3 loop spans 15 amino acids. V was clipped by 0 bases and J by 9 bases, with 15 bases between them. CDR3 amino acids: CASSYSGQGAAPQHF. CDR3 sequence (DNA): TGTGCCAGCAGTTACTCGGGGCAGGGAGCAGCGCCCCAGCATTTT.

This clone was observed once. In the same sample, other DNA sequences code for this CDR3. For the CDR3, the DNA is TGCGCCAGCAGCTTGCAGGGGATCACCGGGGAGCTGTTTTTT. It yields the protein CASSLQGITGELFF. The rearrangement links TRBV5-1 to TRBJ2-2; TRBD1 is a possible D gene (6 bases). V was clipped by 1 base and J by 4 bases, with 8 bases between them. The CDR3 is 14 residues long. The germline CDR1 and CDR2 sequences are SGHRS and YFSETQ.

V is TRBV30 and J is TRBJ1-2; possibly TRBD1 for D (6 bases). CDR3 size: 14 residues. Germline V gene lookup returns CDR1 GTSNPN and CDR2 SVGIG (reference sequence). V lost 0 bases to trimming and J lost 5 bases, with 13 bases between them. The DNA for the CDR3 is TGTGCCTGGAGTGTTACAGGGAAGGAGTATGGCTACACCTTC. Protein sequence: CAWSVTGKEYGYTF.

The chain joins TRBV6-5 to TRBJ1-4, with 7 bases identical to TRBD1. With V trimmed by 4 bases and J by 8 bases, 13 bases remained unmatched. Germline-derived CDR1 and CDR2 are MNHEY and SVGAGI. The CDR3 has 16 amino acids. CDR3 bases: TGTGCCAGCAGTTCCCCCGGGACAGCGGTTGAGGAAAAACTGTTTTTT. Its protein product is CASSSPGTAVEEKLFF.

The chain couples TRBV2 to TRBJ2-7, with TRBD2 matching over 7 bases. Germline CDR1 is SNHLY and CDR2 is FYNNEI. J lost 0 bases, V lost 3 bases, and 2 bases had no gene match. The CDR3 is 14 residues long. The CDR3 nucleotides are TGTGCCAGCAGTGAGCAGCGGGGCTCCTACGAGCAGTACTTC. It encodes CASSEQRGSYEQYF.

This chain links TRBV28 with TRBJ2-7; D is possibly TRBD1 (6 bases). V lost 1 base and J 6 bases, leaving 7 bases between the germline ends. CDR1 is MDHEN, CDR2 SYDVKM, per germline. CDR3 length: 12 residues. CDR3 coding DNA: TGTGCCAGCAGTTTATCAGGGGTCGAGCAGTACTTC. This sequence encodes CASSLSGVEQYF.

The rearrangement links TRBV6-5 to TRBJ2-7; D not resolved. Trimming shortened V by 7 bases and J by 2 bases, and 18 bases separated the two germline ends. Germline V gene data show CDR1 as MNHEY and CDR2 as SVGAGI. The CDR3 spans 15 residues. The CDR3 region is CASNRRGRQAYEQYF. CDR3 nucleotides: TGTGCCAGCAACCGGAGAGGCCGACAAGCCTACGAGCAGTACTTC.

J is TRBJ1-3 and V is TRBV6-6; TRBD1 matches at 7 bases. The CDR3 runs 14 residues. The junction had 8 bases not matched to a gene; V was cut back by 6 bases and J by 6 bases. Germline V lookup: CDR1 MNHNY, CDR2 SVGAGI (reference sequence). In DNA form, the CDR3 reads TGTGCCAGCAGCAAACGGGACAGAGTAAACACCATATATTTT. It encodes CASSKRDRVNTIYF.

The chain is built from TRBV19 and TRBJ2-7, with 8 bases lining up with TRBD1. The length of the CDR3 is 16 residues. Looked up from germline, CDR1 is LNHDA and CDR2 is SQIVND (reference sequence). V gave up 4 bases and J gave up 2 bases; unmatched junction bases: 10. CDR3: CASSKPRGQATYEQYF. The CDR3 nucleotides are TGTGCCAGTAGTAAACCTAGGGGACAGGCAACCTACGAGCAGTACTTC. The complete variable domain, with remaining parts taken from reference TRBV19 and TRBJ2-7, reads DGGITQSPKYLFRKEGQNVTLSCEQNLNHDAMYWYRQDPGQGLRLIYYSQIVNDFQKGDIAEGYSVSREKKESFPLTVTSAQKNPTAFYLCASSKPRGQATYEQYFGPGTRLTVT.

The chain carries TRBV6-5 and TRBJ1-1; D unresolved. V lost 8 bases to trimming and J lost 4 bases, with 20 bases between them. There are 15 residues in the CDR3. Germline V gene data show CDR1 as MNHEY and CDR2 as SVGAGI. Here the CDR3 reads CASSDFPAVITEAFF. CDR3 DNA: TGTGCCAGCTCCGATTTTCCGGCCGTTATCACTGAAGCTTTCTTT.